What follows are 14 T cell receptor beta chains derived from one specimen sequenced in a study of technical replicates of blood from a handful of donors. Produced via immunoSEQ multiplex PCR; TCRdb's table is partial and in-frame only. This table holds tens of thousands of clones, approximately 96% found once. Sequenced: T cells isolated from PBMCs. The origin of the receptors is a human donor in good health.

The chain couples TRBV7-3 to TRBJ1-1, with D tentatively TRBD1 (6 bases). V was shortened by 5 bases and J by 7 bases, with 20 bases between the two germline ends. The CDR3 sequence is 15 residues long. Germline CDR1 is SGHTA and CDR2 is FQGTGA. DNA for the CDR3: TGTGCCAGCAGCCAATCGGCGGGGGGCAGGGGTGAAGCTTTCTTT. It is translated as CASSQSAGGRGEAFF.

The chain carries TRBV7-9 and TRBJ2-7; D gene unclear. The CDR3 extends over 12 amino acids. CDR1 and CDR2 from the germline V gene are SEHNR and FQNEAQ (reference sequence). V dropped 3 bases and J dropped 4 bases, with 7 bases sitting between them. CDR3 amino acids: CASSLQDYEQYF. The CDR3 coding sequence is TGTGCCAGCAGCTTGCAGGATTACGAGCAGTACTTC.

This chain links TRBV2 with TRBJ1-1; D is uncertain. Looked up from germline, CDR1 is SNHLY and CDR2 is FYNNEI. The CDR3 extends over 14 amino acids. Trimming pared 7 bases from V and 8 bases from J, leaving 20 bases between. The CDR3 coding sequence is TGTGCCAGCAAAGAGTCGGGGAGTTCAATAGAAGCTTTCTTT. It translates to CASKESGSSIEAFF.

The rearrangement links TRBV4-1 to TRBJ2-5; 8 nucleotides line up with TRBD1. CDR3 length: 16 amino acids. V lost 4 bases and J lost 7; bases outside the gene matches: 14. Looked up from germline, CDR1 is MGHRA and CDR2 is YSYEKL. The CDR3 region is CASSRFFGQGQWTQYF. CDR3 nucleotide sequence: TGCGCCAGCAGCCGCTTTTTCGGACAGGGCCAATGGACCCAGTACTTC.

The chain is built from TRBV29-1 and TRBJ1-5; 8 nucleotides line up with TRBD1. The germline V gene encodes CDR1 SQVTM and CDR2 ANQGSEA. The V and J ends lost 6 bases and 3 bases, in that order; junction bases with no gene match: 7. CDR3 length: 14 amino acids. CDR3 residues: CSVVGTGANQPQHF. The CDR3, as DNA: TGCAGCGTCGTTGGGACAGGCGCCAATCAGCCCCAGCATTTT.

The V gene is TRBV6-6, the J gene TRBJ1-5, with 7 bases that match TRBD1. V trimming: 4 bases; J trimming: 6 bases; junction bases outside the gene matches: 6. In germline, CDR1 is MNHNY, CDR2 SVGAGI (reference sequence). CDR3 size: 14 residues. The CDR3 region is CASSSDRAGQPQHF. The CDR3 region has the DNA TGTGCCAGCAGTTCCGACAGGGCGGGTCAGCCCCAGCATTTT.

The chain recombines TRBV5-1 with TRBJ2-1, with D perhaps TRBD1 (5 bases). Per germline, CDR1 SGHRS and CDR2 YFSETQ. This CDR3 is built from 15 residues. Deletions cut 3 bases from V and 0 bases from J, with 10 bases between. This chain's CDR3 is CASSSTGSSYNEQFF. CDR3 DNA: TGCGCCAGCAGCTCTACAGGTAGCTCCTACAATGAGCAGTTCTTC.

V is TRBV4-1 and J is TRBJ2-2; 9 positions match TRBD1. V trimming: 5 bases; J trimming: 6 bases; junction bases outside the gene matches: 13. Germline V lookup: CDR1 MGHRA, CDR2 YSYEKL. The CDR3 length is 17 residues. The DNA of the CDR3 is TGCGCCAGCAGCTCGCGGGACAGGGTCCTTGTTCCCGGGGAGCTGTTTTTT. Encoded protein: CASSSRDRVLVPGELFF.

J is TRBJ1-1 and V is TRBV5-1, with 11 nucleotides matching TRBD1. There are 16 residues in the CDR3. The germline gives CDR1 SGHRS, CDR2 YFSETQ. The J segment lost 4 bases and the V segment lost 0 bases, leaving 5 bases of the junction unmatched. CDR3: CASSLGGTGGFTEAFF. DNA for the CDR3: TGCGCCAGCAGCTTGGGTGGGACAGGGGGTTTCACTGAAGCTTTCTTT.

The chain is built from TRBV5-1 and TRBJ2-2; D is undetermined. The V gene's germline CDR1 is SGHRS and CDR2 YFSETQ. Deletions cut 0 bases from V and 6 bases from J, with 12 bases between. The CDR3 loop spans 15 amino acids. The CDR3, as DNA: TGCGCCAGCAGCTTGGGACTTAGCAAAGCCGGGGAGCTGTTTTTT. Translating it yields CASSLGLSKAGELFF. Full variable domain (missing parts from reference TRBV5-1 and TRBJ2-2): KAGVTQTPRYLIKTRGQQVTLSCSPISGHRSVSWYQQTPGQGLQFLFEYFSETQRNKGNFPGRFSGRQFSNSRSEMNVSTLELGDSALYLCASSLGLSKAGELFFGEGSRLTVL.

V is TRBV6-6 and J is TRBJ2-3; the D gene is possibly TRBD2 (5 bases). Looked up from germline, CDR1 is MNHNY and CDR2 is SVGAGI (reference sequence). The CDR3 covers 14 residues. With 7 bases removed from V and 7 bases from J, the gap between germline ends came to 18 bases. In nucleotides, the CDR3 is TGTGCCAGCACCCCAGCGGTGGGAGTAAATACGCAGTATTTT. Translating gives CASTPAVGVNTQYF.

The chain employs TRBV5-6 and TRBJ1-2, with D maybe TRBD1 (5 bases). From germline, CDR1 is SGHDT and CDR2 YYEEEE. This CDR3 has 14 amino acids. V lost 0 bases and J 1 base, leaving 7 bases between the germline ends. CDR3 sequence: CASSLVQGNYGYTF. The CDR3 nucleotides are TGTGCCAGCAGCTTGGTTCAGGGTAACTATGGCTACACCTTC.

The chain is built from TRBV28 and TRBJ1-1; 9 nucleotides line up with TRBD1. Germline CDR1 is MDHEN and CDR2 is SYDVKM. V shed 4 bases and J 5 bases; nucleotides not matched to a gene: 8. The CDR3 extends over 15 amino acids. The CDR3 reads CASSSAGQGSTEAFF. Here the CDR3 DNA reads TGTGCCAGCAGTTCTGCTGGACAGGGGTCGACTGAAGCTTTCTTT.

This chain links TRBV25-1 with TRBJ1-2; a weak D match, TRBD1 (5 bases). This CDR3 is 18 amino acids long. The V end lost 3 bases, the J end lost 2 bases, and 22 bases lay between the germline ends. Germline loops: CDR1 MGHDK, CDR2 SYGVNS. This CDR3 reads CASSDPTASISRNYGYTF. The CDR3 DNA reads as TGTGCCAGCAGTGACCCGACAGCTTCTATATCCCGAAACTATGGCTACACCTTC.